The source of this T cell receptor beta chain is a study of cytomegalovirus exposure and HLA in healthy donors. Findings and limits, study-wide: The study found most TCR sequences rare, yet found some public TCRs in many donors.

Concerning this clone itself: What it binds is not known.

Primers included in the PCR were 60 Vbeta and 13 Jbeta primers. Sequencing used immunoSEQ multiplex PCR; TCRdb keeps in-frame clones, though not all of them. The sample comprises roughly 60,000 clones, approximately 80% of which are singletons, and approximately 3.4% rests with the top ten. V gave up 3 bases and J gave up 2 bases, with 16 bases separating them. In germline, CDR1 is GTSNPN, CDR2 SVGIG (reference sequence). This CDR3 comprises 15 residues. The receptor was derived from a woman in her forties in good health and CMV-seropositive. This sequence joins TRBV30 and TRBJ1-1; tentative D call: TRBD1 (5 bases). Sequencing used PBMCs. As DNA, the CDR3 is TGTGCCTGGAGCCGAGCCGGGACTATAAACACTGAAGCTTTCTTT. Translating gives CAWSRAGTINTEAFF.